This TCR beta chain came from a study of metastatic and nonmetastatic thyroid tumors. Overall study: Blood and tumor or nodule tissue repertoires from malignant and benign thyroid patients were compared. Points from the study as a whole: The reported finding was significantly higher TCR beta diversity in malignant thyroid tumors relative to benign nodules, in blood and tumor.

Original handling: The authors used CDR3 differences across clinicopathological groups to build a distant-metastasis classifier for papillary thyroid cancer. With MiXCR, TCRdb reprocessed the PCR reads. These V and J calls originate from TCRdb's pipeline instead of the authors' own analysis. Of just over 70,000 clones listed, around 19% are singletons. Germline CDR1 is SGHRS and CDR2 is YFSETQ. The CDR3 contains 13 residues. Trimming took 7 bases from V and 2 from J, leaving 11 bases between them. A note on this clone: The target antigen is unknown.

None of the patients had undergone any treatment ahead of thyroid surgery. This clonotype originated in a female donor with papillary thyroid cancer or a benign thyroid nodule (not recorded which). Some clones in this sample may be carry-over from other donors' samples. Sequencing used blood. The chain joins TRBV5-1 to TRBJ2-3; the D is unclear. CDR3 DNA: TGCGCCAGCTATAGGGAACCCACAGATACGCAGTATTTT. This translates into CASYREPTDTQYF.